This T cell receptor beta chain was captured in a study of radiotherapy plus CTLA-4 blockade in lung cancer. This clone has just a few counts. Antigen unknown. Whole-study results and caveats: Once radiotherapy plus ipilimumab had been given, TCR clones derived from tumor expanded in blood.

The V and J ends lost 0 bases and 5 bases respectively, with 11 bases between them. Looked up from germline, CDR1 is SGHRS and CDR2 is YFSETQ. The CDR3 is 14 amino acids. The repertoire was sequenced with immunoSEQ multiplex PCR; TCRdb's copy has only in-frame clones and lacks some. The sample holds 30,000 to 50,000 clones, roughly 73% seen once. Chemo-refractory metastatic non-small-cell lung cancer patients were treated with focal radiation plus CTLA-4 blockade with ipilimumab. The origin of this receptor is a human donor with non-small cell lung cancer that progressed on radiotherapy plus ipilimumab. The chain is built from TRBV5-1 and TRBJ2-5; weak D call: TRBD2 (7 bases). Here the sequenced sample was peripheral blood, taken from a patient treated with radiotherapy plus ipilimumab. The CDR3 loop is CASSLAGGLETQYF. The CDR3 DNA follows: TGCGCCAGCAGCTTGGCGGGGGGCCTGGAGACCCAGTACTTC.